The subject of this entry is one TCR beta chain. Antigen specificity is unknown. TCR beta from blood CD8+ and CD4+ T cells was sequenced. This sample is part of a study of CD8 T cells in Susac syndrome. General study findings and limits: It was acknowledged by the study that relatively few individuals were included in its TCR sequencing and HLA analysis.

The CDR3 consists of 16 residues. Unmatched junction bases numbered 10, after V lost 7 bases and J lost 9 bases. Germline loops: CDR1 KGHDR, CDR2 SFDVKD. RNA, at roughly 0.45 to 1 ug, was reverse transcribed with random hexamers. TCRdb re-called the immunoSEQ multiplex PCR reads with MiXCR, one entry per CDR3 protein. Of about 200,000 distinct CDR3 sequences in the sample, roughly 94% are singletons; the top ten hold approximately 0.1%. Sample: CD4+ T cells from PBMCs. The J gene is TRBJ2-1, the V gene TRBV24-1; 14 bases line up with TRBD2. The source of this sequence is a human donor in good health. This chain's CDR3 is CATRDPGLAGEGEQFF. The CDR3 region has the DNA TGTGCCACCAGAGATCCGGGACTAGCGGGAGAGGGTGAGCAGTTCTTC.